A single sample gave rise to the 27 T cell receptor beta chains below, sequenced in a study of T-cell reconstitution after alpha-beta-depleted transplantation in children. During its preparation, the TCRbeta library received unique molecular identifiers. MiXCR, run by TCRdb on the PCR reads, gives a single entry per CDR3 protein. The sample consists of 450,000 to 500,000 distinct CDR3 sequences, 9.5% to 15% of them appearing once. Here the sequenced sample was PBMCs from the stem cell graft donor, taken from the stem cell graft. These receptors were obtained from a human donor who donated a stem cell graft to a child with combined immunodeficiency.

This clonotype was seen at least ten times. V gene TRBV5-1 combines with J gene TRBJ2-5; D is possibly TRBD1 (9 bases). The V end was cut by 0 bases, the J end by 3 bases, with 21 bases between. The CDR3 is 18 amino acids. CDR1 and CDR2 from the germline V gene are SGHRS and YFSETQ. CDR3 bases: TGCGCCAGCAGCTTGGCTGGGACAGGGACACTAGCGGAAGAGACCCAGTACTTC. Protein product: CASSLAGTGTLAEETQYF.

In this sample, this clonotype turned up a few times. This sequence joins TRBV20-1 and TRBJ2-5, with D perhaps TRBD2 (5 bases). Trimming took off 1 base at V and 1 base at J, with 10 bases between the two ends. Per germline, CDR1 DFQATT and CDR2 SNEGSKA (reference sequence). The CDR3 runs to 14 residues. This CDR3 is CSARVRGLQETQYF. CDR3 coding DNA: TGCAGTGCTAGAGTACGGGGTCTCCAAGAGACCCAGTACTTC.

V gene TRBV3-1 combines with J gene TRBJ2-7; D is possibly TRBD2 (6 bases). Germline assignment: CDR1 LGHDT and CDR2 YNNKEL (reference sequence). V lost 1 base and J lost 9, with 13 bases in between. The CDR3 has 13 residues. For the CDR3, the DNA is TGTGCCAGCAGCCAAGGATTCCTAGCGTGGCAGTACTTC. Translation gives CASSQGFLAWQYF.

This clonotype occurred many times. The chain combines TRBV12-3 or TRBV12-4 with TRBJ2-3; D possibly uses TRBD1 or TRBD2 (5 bases each). V dropped 7 bases and J dropped 3 bases, with 20 bases sitting between them. The CDR3 has 16 amino acids. The CDR3 region is CASTPGRRARTDTQYF. The CDR3 DNA reads TGTGCCAGCACCCCGGGGCGCAGGGCACGAACAGATACGCAGTATTTT.

The chain combines TRBV7-2 with TRBJ2-2; 14 nucleotides line up with TRBD2. The CDR3 has 17 amino acids. V was pared by 5 bases and J by 8 bases, with 10 bases of the junction left unmatched. The germline V gene encodes CDR1 SGHTA and CDR2 FQGNSA. CDR3 region: CASSPTRLAGGSGELFF. The CDR3 DNA reads TGTGCCAGCAGCCCGACCCGACTAGCGGGGGGGTCTGGGGAGCTGTTTTTT.

This clonotype has at least ten counts. The V call is TRBV12-3 or TRBV12-4, the J call TRBJ2-1; no clear D gene. The CDR3 length is 12 residues. V gave up 5 bases and J gave up 6 bases, with 8 bases separating them. CDR3 DNA sequence: TGTGCCAGCAGTCCCGATCTCAATGAGCAGTTCTTC. Protein: CASSPDLNEQFF.

This clonotype was recorded a few times. V is TRBV29-1 and J is TRBJ2-2; D remains unclear. The CDR3 covers 13 residues. Germline V CDR1 and CDR2: SQVTM, ANQGSEA. The V and J ends lost 2 bases and 2 bases respectively, with 6 bases between them. CDR3 residues: CSVELTNTGELFF. CDR3 DNA sequence: TGCAGCGTTGAATTGACAAACACCGGGGAGCTGTTTTTT.

V and J are TRBV6-1 and TRBJ2-5, with D possibly being TRBD1 (7 bases). Trimming took 6 bases from V and 1 from J, leaving 21 bases between them. Per the germline V gene, CDR1 is MNHNS and CDR2 is SASEGT. The CDR3 sequence is 17 residues long. The CDR3 DNA follows: TGTGCCAGCAGAGGGCTCGGACAGGAGGGGTTCCAAGAGACCCAGTACTTC. Protein: CASRGLGQEGFQETQYF.

This chain connects TRBV5-1 to TRBJ2-7; 8 nucleotides line up with TRBD1. V gave up 0 bases and J gave up 3 bases; unmatched junction bases: 5. Germline V CDR1 and CDR2: SGHRS, YFSETQ. CDR3 length: 15 residues. CDR3 residues: CASSLEAGGDYEQYF. The CDR3 coding sequence is TGCGCCAGCAGCTTGGAGGCAGGGGGCGACTACGAGCAGTACTTC.

The genes are TRBV11-2 and TRBJ2-2; D may be TRBD1 or TRBD2 (5 bases each). The CDR3 spans 15 residues. V was clipped by 6 bases and J by 2 bases, with 13 bases between them. Germline lookup yields CDR1 SGHAT and CDR2 FQNNGV. The CDR3 coding sequence is TGTGCCAGCAGTAAGGGACCCCGAAACACCGGGGAGCTGTTTTTT. Protein product: CASSKGPRNTGELFF.

This clonotype was counted at least ten times. V and J are TRBV7-2 and TRBJ2-5; D uncertain. The V end lost 0 bases, the J end lost 1 base, and 6 bases lay between the germline ends. Per the germline V gene, CDR1 is SGHTA and CDR2 is FQGNSA. The CDR3 covers 14 residues. DNA of the CDR3: TGTGCCAGCAGCTTAGCGGTCACCCAAGAGACCCAGTACTTC. Amino acid sequence: CASSLAVTQETQYF.

This clonotype was counted between two and nine times. This chain uses TRBV6-2 or TRBV6-3 with TRBJ2-7, with D perhaps TRBD1 (6 bases). V dropped 6 bases and J dropped 2 bases, with 29 bases sitting between them. The germline gives CDR1 MNHEY, CDR2 SVGEGT. This CDR3 is built from 19 residues. CDR3 protein: CASSLVLDPTGTSTYEQYF. DNA of the CDR3: TGTGCCAGCAGCCTCGTCTTGGATCCTACCGGGACATCCACCTACGAGCAGTACTTC.

This clonotype came up many times. This sequence joins TRBV12-3 or TRBV12-4 and TRBJ1-5; 7 nucleotides align to TRBD1. J was trimmed by 7 bases and V by 5 bases; bases with no gene match: 11. The CDR3 is 15 residues long. CDR3: CASSLPGGRGQPQHF. The CDR3 region has the DNA TGTGCCAGCAGTCTTCCAGGGGGGAGAGGGCAGCCCCAGCATTTT.

The table lists this clonotype with a few counts. The CDR3 nucleotides are TGTGCCAGCAGCAAGGTTCCGGGGAGACTCGGGAACATTCAGTACTTC. It yields the protein CASSKVPGRLGNIQYF. V gene TRBV7-6 combines with J gene TRBJ2-4, with D perhaps matching TRBD2 (5 bases). In germline, CDR1 is SGHVS, CDR2 FNYEAQ. This CDR3 has 16 amino acids. V was clipped by 5 bases and J by 7 bases, with 21 bases between them.

Only a few counts were recorded for this clonotype. The chain recombines TRBV7-9 with TRBJ1-4; D not certain. With 2 bases removed from V and 4 bases from J, the gap between germline ends came to 17 bases. Germline CDR1 SEHNR, CDR2 FQNEAQ (reference sequence). The CDR3 has 17 residues. In nucleotides, the CDR3 is TGTGCCAGCAGCTTACTCGGGAGGAGCCGGGGTAATGAAAAACTGTTTTTT. Translating it yields CASSLLGRSRGNEKLFF.

This clonotype was seen many times. The chain has TRBV4-2 and TRBJ2-1; 8 nucleotides match TRBD2. The CDR3 spans 16 residues. The V gene end was trimmed by 1 base and the J gene end by 8 bases; junction bases not matched to a gene: 10. Looked up from germline, CDR1 is LGHNA and CDR2 is YNFKEQ. In DNA, the CDR3 is TGTGCCAGCAGCCAAGGGGTCGGGAGGGCCGAGGATGAGCAGTTCTTC. Translating gives CASSQGVGRAEDEQFF.

This clonotype has ten or more counts. The chain employs TRBV24-1 and TRBJ1-5, with 11 positions matching TRBD1. The CDR3 totals 14 residues. Germline V gene sequence: CDR1 KGHDR, CDR2 SFDVKD. V lost 9 bases, J lost 3 bases, and 3 bases stayed unmatched. The CDR3 loop is CATGQGAPNQPQHF. CDR3 sequence (DNA): TGTGCCACCGGACAGGGGGCCCCCAATCAGCCCCAGCATTTT.

This clonotype was observed a few times. This chain connects TRBV15 to TRBJ2-7; tentatively, D is TRBD2 (6 bases). V gave up 2 bases and J gave up 6 bases, with 14 bases separating them. The CDR3 covers 14 residues. CDR1 LNHNV and CDR2 YYDKDF come from the germline V gene (reference sequence). The CDR3: CATSRPGLEGEQYF. CDR3 in DNA: TGTGCCACCAGCAGACCGGGACTTGAGGGCGAGCAGTACTTC.

This clonotype was seen a handful of times. V and J are TRBV2 and TRBJ2-7, with D perhaps TRBD2 (5 bases). The V and J ends lost 1 base and 7 bases respectively, with 20 bases between them. This CDR3 region has 16 residues. Germline V CDR1 and CDR2: SNHLY, FYNNEI. Here the CDR3 reads CASSEVVRTPAGEQYF. The CDR3 DNA reads TGTGCCAGCAGTGAAGTCGTCCGAACGCCCGCGGGTGAGCAGTACTTC.

In this sample, this clonotype turned up many times. This chain uses TRBV5-1 with TRBJ2-1; 11 bases line up with TRBD2. V shed 0 bases and J 7 bases; nucleotides not matched to a gene: 9. This CDR3 has 17 amino acids. Germline CDR1 is SGHRS and CDR2 is YFSETQ. CDR3 protein: CASSLALTSGSENEQFF. CDR3 DNA: TGCGCCAGCAGCTTGGCCTTAACTAGCGGGAGTGAGAATGAGCAGTTCTTC.

This chain links TRBV12-3 or TRBV12-4 with TRBJ2-1, with 7 bases matching TRBD1. The CDR3 is made up of 13 amino acids. V dropped 6 bases and J dropped 6; count of bases not matched to a gene: 5. CDR3 in amino acids: CASSTTGSNEQFF. As DNA, the CDR3 is TGTGCCAGCAGCACGACAGGGAGCAATGAGCAGTTCTTC.

This clonotype was observed a few times. The chain employs TRBV12-3 or TRBV12-4 and TRBJ2-1; tentatively, D is TRBD1 (5 bases). The CDR3 loop spans 16 amino acids. V was trimmed by 2 bases and J by 2 bases, leaving 13 bases between them. In nucleotides, the CDR3 is TGTGCCAGCAGTTTAATCTGGTTGGACACCTACAATGAGCAGTTCTTC. It specifies CASSLIWLDTYNEQFF.

This clonotype turned up a few times. The rearrangement uses TRBV20-1 and TRBJ2-3, with 7 bases fitting TRBD2. This CDR3 has 15 amino acids. Trimming removed 5 bases from V and 1 base from J; junction bases left unmatched: 9. CDR1 DFQATT and CDR2 SNEGSKA come from the germline V gene (reference sequence). The CDR3 DNA follows: TGCAGTGCTTCCCCTGGACTAGAAGGCACAGATACGCAGTATTTT. Amino acids: CSASPGLEGTDTQYF.

This clonotype was detected many times. V and J are TRBV18 and TRBJ2-1, with TRBD2 identical over 14 bases. V lost 4 bases and J lost 8; bases outside the gene matches: 4. This CDR3 region has 15 residues. Germline CDR1 reads KGHSH; CDR2 reads LQKENI. The CDR3 nucleotides read TGTGCCAGCTCACGGACTAGCGGGGGGCAAGATGAGCAGTTCTTC. This sequence encodes CASSRTSGGQDEQFF.

The chain couples TRBV28 to TRBJ2-1; a weak D match, TRBD2 (6 bases). The V gene's germline CDR1 is MDHEN and CDR2 SYDVKM. The CDR3 covers 11 residues. Trimming removed 6 bases from V and 10 bases from J, with 10 bases in between. The CDR3 loop is CASSAGREQFF. DNA for the CDR3: TGTGCCAGCAGCGCGGGGAGAGAGCAGTTCTTC.

V is TRBV20-1 and J is TRBJ2-3, with D maybe TRBD2 (5 bases). The CDR3 has 14 amino acids. Germline V gene lookup returns CDR1 DFQATT and CDR2 SNEGSKA (reference sequence). Between the trimmed V and J ends, which lost 6 bases and 0 bases, there was a span of 13 bases. The CDR3 nucleotides read TGCAGTGCCGGAGGACGCGGAAGCACAGATACGCAGTATTTT. Translated, it gives CSAGGRGSTDTQYF.

This clonotype was recorded many times. The CDR3 here is CATSDRGQDSNQPQHF. The CDR3 DNA follows: TGTGCCACCAGTGATCGCGGACAGGACAGCAATCAGCCCCAGCATTTT. The V and J genes are TRBV24-1 and TRBJ1-5; TRBD1 aligns across 7 bases. The V and J ends lost 3 bases and 1 base, in that order; junction bases with no gene match: 5. CDR1 and CDR2 from the germline V gene are KGHDR and SFDVKD. This CDR3 region has 16 residues.